A selection of T cell receptor beta chains follows, all from one sample in a study of T-cell reconstitution after alpha-beta-depleted transplantation in children. From the PCR reads, TCRdb called clonotypes with MiXCR, one entry per CDR3 protein. Of almost 400,000 distinct CDR3 sequences listed, around 20% were seen once; the top ten hold around 3.9%. The input for sequencing was PBMCs from the stem cell graft donor, taken from the stem cell graft. The origin of the receptors is a human donor who donated a stem cell graft to a child with acute myeloid leukemia. The conserved cysteine and the conserved F or W are not part of the CDR3 here. D genes are given only for firm matches.

V gene,D gene,CDR3 protein
TRBV6-5,.,ASSQAGEQF
TRBV12-3/TRBV12-4,TRBD2,AISLAGLAGFGDTQY
TRBV21-1,.,ASSTRGGQHRSYQETQY
TRBV14,.,ASSQEKGWYEQY
TRBV29-1,.,SVERHHQETQY
TRBV25-1,.,ASSEPSREQF
TRBV6-2/TRBV6-3,TRBD1,ASSYSQTGGHYNEQF
TRBV20-1,.,SARDGVGTGTY
TRBV6-1,TRBD1,ASKRQGSGSYEQY
TRBV28,.,ASSPGGGDNEQF
TRBV29-1,.,SVWDNRSGNTIY
TRBV29-1,TRBD1,SVRRQGAYEQY
TRBV5-1,TRBD2,ASSLPGLAFEQY
TRBV20-1,.,SAAPVAVSYEQY
TRBV6-1,TRBD1,ASSIWTGQRYEQY
TRBV27,.,ASSFLDGNTEAF
TRBV9,.,ASSVATWSRFTDTQY
TRBV12-3/TRBV12-4,TRBD2,ASSPRGRAGYEQY
TRBV28,TRBD2,ASSIAGGTVSSYEQY
TRBV29-1,.,SVEDSKTYEQY
TRBV12-3/TRBV12-4,.,ASSSTNEQF
TRBV6-5,.,ASSYGPTKPQH
TRBV6-6,.,ASSSGRGETQY
TRBV6-1,TRBD1,AGLGQGREQY
TRBV7-2,.,ASSLEHLSYEQY
TRBV20-1,.,SARRTAKETQY
TRBV29-1,TRBD2,SFRTSGSTYEQY
TRBV6-7,.,ASSYGHFGETQY
TRBV29-1,TRBD2,SVGLAGDEQY
TRBV12-3/TRBV12-4,.,ASTPGWGSNTDTQY
TRBV7-9,TRBD1,ASSLGGRRVPEAF
TRBV5-1,TRBD2,ASSSGTNYNEQF
TRBV29-1,TRBD2,SVSPSLAGGTNTQY
TRBV12-3/TRBV12-4,.,ASSFAGGRSRTEAF
TRBV15,TRBD1,ATSRDIPTGTVNEKLF
TRBV10-3,.,AISDPGGDLWTRNIQY
TRBV6-1,TRBD2,ASGGTSGDNEQF
TRBV30,.,ALGEGSYNSPLH
TRBV20-1,TRBD2,SARDAGLESDEQF
TRBV20-1,TRBD2,SASSGRGTDTQY
TRBV20-1,TRBD1,SARTGTGEETQY
TRBV29-1,TRBD2,SAGTSGGDYWNTGELF
TRBV20-1,TRBD2,SATSGRGPEQF
TRBV7-6,TRBD2,ASSLRLAGAGGTDTQY
TRBV28,.,ASSTANGVNTEAF
TRBV7-3,TRBD2,ASSNGTMNTGELF
TRBV4-2,.,ASSPELTAYGYT
TRBV4-1,TRBD2,ASSQRLAGGNEQF
TRBV29-1,.,SSTGSTGELF
TRBV20-1,.,SARDGRAGSNQPQH
TRBV3-1,.,ASSQDRAEQF
TRBV12-3/TRBV12-4,TRBD1,ASRLPGQGADEQF
TRBV12-3/TRBV12-4,TRBD1,ASKGQGSKNIQY